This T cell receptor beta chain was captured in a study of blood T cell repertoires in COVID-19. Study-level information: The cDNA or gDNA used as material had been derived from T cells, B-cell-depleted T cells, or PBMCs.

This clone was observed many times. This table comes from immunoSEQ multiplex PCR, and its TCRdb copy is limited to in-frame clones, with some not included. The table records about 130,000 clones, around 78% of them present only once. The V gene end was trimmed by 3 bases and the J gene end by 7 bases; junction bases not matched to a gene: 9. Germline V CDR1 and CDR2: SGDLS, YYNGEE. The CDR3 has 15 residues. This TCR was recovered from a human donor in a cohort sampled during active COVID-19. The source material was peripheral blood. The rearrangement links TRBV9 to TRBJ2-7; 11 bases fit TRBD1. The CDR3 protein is CASSGGTGGGREQYF. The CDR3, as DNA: TGTGCCAGCAGCGGCGGGACAGGGGGAGGGCGAGAGCAGTACTTC.